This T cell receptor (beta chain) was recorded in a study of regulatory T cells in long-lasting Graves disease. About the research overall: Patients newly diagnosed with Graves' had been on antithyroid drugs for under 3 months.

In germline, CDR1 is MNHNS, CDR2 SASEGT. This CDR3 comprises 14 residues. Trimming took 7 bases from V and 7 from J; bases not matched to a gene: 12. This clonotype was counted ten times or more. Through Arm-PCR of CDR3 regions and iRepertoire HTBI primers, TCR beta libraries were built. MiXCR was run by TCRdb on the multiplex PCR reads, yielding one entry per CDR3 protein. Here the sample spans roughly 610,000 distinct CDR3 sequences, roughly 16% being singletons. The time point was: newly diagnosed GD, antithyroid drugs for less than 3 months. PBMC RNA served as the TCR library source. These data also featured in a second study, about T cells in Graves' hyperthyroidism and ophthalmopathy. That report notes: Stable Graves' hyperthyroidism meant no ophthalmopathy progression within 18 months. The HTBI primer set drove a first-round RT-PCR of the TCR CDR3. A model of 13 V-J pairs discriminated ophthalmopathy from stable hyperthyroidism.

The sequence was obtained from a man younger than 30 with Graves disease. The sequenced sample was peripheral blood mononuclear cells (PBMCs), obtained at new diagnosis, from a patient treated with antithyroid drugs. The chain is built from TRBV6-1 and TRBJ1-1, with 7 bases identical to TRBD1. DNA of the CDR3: TGTGCCAGCACTTCGATGGCAGGGGGTAGTGAAGCTTTCTTT. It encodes CASTSMAGGSEAFF.